The clone carrying this T cell receptor beta chain was seen a handful of times. Individuals aged roughly 18 to 95 years were recruited from 24 US areas. Participants' own reports of clinical history determined their cohort assignment. The source of the sample is a study of blood T cell repertoires in COVID-19. Turning to the study itself: T cells, B-cell-depleted T cells, or PBMCs provided the cDNA or gDNA that served as material.

The method was immunoSEQ multiplex PCR; TCRdb's version includes in-frame clones alone and lacks a portion of them. The data contain about 180,000 clones, 85% to 90% of them singletons. Germline-derived CDR1 and CDR2 are ENHRY and SYGVKD. The CDR3 length is 13 residues. V dropped 6 bases and J dropped 6; count of bases not matched to a gene: 4. The chain recombines TRBV10-3 with TRBJ2-1; 8 bases match TRBD2. The source of this sequence is a woman between 35 and 50 years old with acute COVID-19. The sequenced sample consisted of PBMCs or T cells enriched from blood (not recorded which). CDR3 DNA sequence: TGTGCCATCAGAGCGGGAGATTCCAATGAGCAGTTCTTC. This codes for CAIRAGDSNEQFF.